The 8 T cell receptor beta chains below come from one sample, sequenced in a study of Ad26.COV2.S vaccination and SARS-CoV-2 variants. Assay: immunoSEQ multiplex PCR; the TCRdb copy retains only in-frame clones and omits some. Here the sample spans hundreds of thousands of clones, more than 85% being singletons. Treatment here: around 19 received Ad26.COV2.S at low or high dose, single or two shots; 5 received placebo; per-sample allocation not given. Specimens were obtained on day 63 following the first vaccine or placebo injection. The sequencing here drew on peripheral blood, taken in a trial of Ad26.COV2.S vaccine versus placebo. The receptors shown here come from a person aged 18-65 years who received the Ad26.COV2.S COVID-19 vaccine or a placebo.

The genes are TRBV7-9 and TRBJ2-7; TRBD1 agrees at 7 bases. This CDR3 is built from 12 residues. CDR1 and CDR2 from the germline V gene are SEHNR and FQNEAQ (reference sequence). The J segment lost 5 bases and the V segment lost 5 bases, leaving 3 bases of the junction unmatched. CDR3 sequence: CASSDDRDEQYF. The CDR3 DNA reads as TGTGCCAGCAGCGACGACAGGGACGAGCAGTACTTC.

The V call is TRBV5-4, the J call TRBJ2-7; 10 positions agree with TRBD1. V lost 1 base and J lost 6; bases outside the gene matches: 7. Germline V gene data show CDR1 as SGHNT and CDR2 as YYREEE (reference sequence). The CDR3 sequence is 15 residues long. The CDR3: CASSLSVTGGGEQYF. CDR3 coding DNA: TGTGCCAGCAGCTTGTCGGTGACAGGGGGCGGCGAGCAGTACTTC.

Comment on this clone: Other DNA sequences of this sample code for an identical CDR3. V is TRBV9 and J is TRBJ2-2; possible D gene TRBD1, 6 bases. The CDR3 length is 13 residues. V was shortened by 2 bases and J by 5 bases, with 7 bases between the two germline ends. In germline, CDR1 is SGDLS, CDR2 YYNGEE. CDR3 loop: CASSVRGTGELFF. CDR3 sequence (DNA): TGTGCCAGCAGCGTCAGGGGAACCGGGGAGCTGTTTTTT.

The rearrangement joins TRBV27 to TRBJ1-4, with 7 bases matching TRBD1. V lost 4 bases to trimming and J lost 3 bases; unmatched junction nucleotides: 5. The germline CDR1 and CDR2 sequences are MNHEY and SMNVEV (reference sequence). The CDR3 sequence is 15 residues long. This chain's CDR3 is CASSSLGTANEKLFF. DNA of the CDR3: TGTGCCAGCAGTTCCCTCGGGACAGCTAATGAAAAACTGTTTTTT. Supplemented by reference TRBV27 and TRBJ1-4, the full variable domain reads EAQVTQNPRYLITVTGKKLTVTCSQNMNHEYMSWYRQDPGLGLRQIYYSMNVEVTDKGDVPEGYKVSRKEKRNFPLILESPSPNQTSLYFCASSSLGTANEKLFFGSGTQLSVL.

V and J are TRBV5-4 and TRBJ2-7; weak D call: TRBD1 (6 bases). This CDR3 comprises 13 residues. Germline assignment: CDR1 SGHNT and CDR2 YYREEE (reference sequence). Trimming stripped 0 bases from V and 5 bases from J, with 9 bases between. CDR3: CASSLDRVDEQYF. Here the CDR3 DNA reads TGTGCCAGCAGCTTGGACAGGGTGGACGAGCAGTACTTC.

V gene TRBV2 combines with J gene TRBJ2-4, with 13 bases that match TRBD2. Germline V gene lookup returns CDR1 SNHLY and CDR2 FYNNEI. Trimming removed 7 bases from V and 7 bases from J; junction bases left unmatched: 10. CDR3 size: 16 residues. The CDR3 spells CASTLGLAGVRNIQYF. The DNA for the CDR3 is TGTGCCAGCACCTTAGGACTAGCGGGAGTCAGGAACATTCAGTACTTC.

V is TRBV5-6 and J is TRBJ2-7; D possibly matches TRBD1 or TRBD2 (6 bases each). The V gene lost 2 bases and the J gene lost 0 bases, with 9 bases spanning the gap. In germline, CDR1 is SGHDT, CDR2 YYEEEE. This CDR3 is built from 14 residues. The CDR3 protein is CASSLGGSSYEQYF. The CDR3 DNA follows: TGTGCCAGCAGCTTAGGGGGGAGCTCCTACGAGCAGTACTTC.

This clone has just a few counts. The V and J genes are TRBV19 and TRBJ1-1, with D perhaps matching TRBD1 (5 bases). The germline CDR1 and CDR2 sequences are LNHDA and SQIVND (reference sequence). The CDR3 runs to 14 residues. Deletions cut 3 bases from V and 0 bases from J, with 8 bases between. The CDR3 loop is CASSIQGVNTEAFF. The CDR3 DNA reads TGTGCCAGTAGTATTCAGGGAGTGAACACTGAAGCTTTCTTT.